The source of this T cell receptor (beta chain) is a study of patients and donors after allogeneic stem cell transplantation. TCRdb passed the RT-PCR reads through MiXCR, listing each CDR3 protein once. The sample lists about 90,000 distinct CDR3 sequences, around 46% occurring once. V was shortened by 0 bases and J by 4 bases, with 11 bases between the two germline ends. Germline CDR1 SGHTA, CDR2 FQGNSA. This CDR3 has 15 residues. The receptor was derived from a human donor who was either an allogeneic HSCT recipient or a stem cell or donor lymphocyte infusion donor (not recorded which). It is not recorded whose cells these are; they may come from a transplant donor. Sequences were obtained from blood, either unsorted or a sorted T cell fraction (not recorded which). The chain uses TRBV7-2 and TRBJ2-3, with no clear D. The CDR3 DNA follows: TGTGCCAGCAGCTTAGCTGGCAGGTCATCAGATACGCAGTATTTT. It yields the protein CASSLAGRSSDTQYF.